The 32 T cell receptor beta chains below all came from one sample that was sequenced in a study of blood T cell repertoires in COVID-19. TCRdb keeps only in-frame clones here, not all; method: immunoSEQ multiplex PCR. The table includes approximately 91,000 clones, 75% to 85% detected once. Material for sequencing was peripheral blood. The receptors come from a man in his 70s with acute or convalescent COVID-19.

The sample holds a few counts of this clone. J is TRBJ2-5 and V is TRBV6-5, with 8 bases fitting TRBD1. The junction had 7 bases not matched to a gene; V was cut back by 0 bases and J by 7 bases. The CDR3 consists of 15 residues. Germline V gene lookup returns CDR1 MNHEY and CDR2 SVGAGI. CDR3 nucleotides: TGTGCCAGCAGTTACTCGCAGACAGGGGCCGGGACCCAGTACTTC. It specifies CASSYSQTGAGTQYF.

The V call is TRBV4-2, the J call TRBJ1-1; TRBD1 matches at 8 bases. The CDR3 loop spans 11 amino acids. Trimming removed 8 bases from V and 4 bases from J; junction bases left unmatched: 0. Germline loops: CDR1 LGHNA, CDR2 YNFKEQ. Written as DNA, the CDR3 is TGTGCCAGCGACAGGGGCACTGAAGCTTTCTTT. Translated: CASDRGTEAFF.

This rearrangement joins TRBV4-3 to TRBJ1-3; 7 bases are a match to TRBD1. With V trimmed by 5 bases and J by 2 bases, 6 bases remained unmatched. Germline V gives CDR1 LGHNA, CDR2 YSLEER. This CDR3 comprises 15 residues. The CDR3 region is CASSVGRGPGNTIYF. The DNA of the CDR3 is TGCGCCAGCAGCGTGGGTAGGGGGCCTGGAAACACCATATATTTT.

The V call is TRBV9, the J call TRBJ2-7, with D unclear. The CDR3 contains 13 residues. CDR1 and CDR2 from the germline V gene are SGDLS and YYNGEE. V was trimmed by 2 bases and J by 0 bases, leaving 6 bases between them. CDR3 sequence reads: CASSVGNSYEQYF. The CDR3 DNA follows: TGTGCCAGCAGCGTGGGCAACTCCTACGAGCAGTACTTC.

This rearrangement joins TRBV7-6 to TRBJ2-7, with TRBD1 matching over 10 bases. Per germline, CDR1 SGHVS and CDR2 FNYEAQ. There are 22 residues in the CDR3. The V gene end was trimmed by 2 bases and the J gene end by 4 bases; junction bases not matched to a gene: 26. In DNA form, the CDR3 reads TGTGCCAGCAGCTTAAAAGGGGGCCGGGACAGGGGACCCCCGGGACTCCTTTACGAGCAGTACTTC. Protein product: CASSLKGGRDRGPPGLLYEQYF.

J is TRBJ2-6 and V is TRBV19, with D possibly being TRBD2 (5 bases). The CDR3 covers 16 residues. Deletions cut 0 bases from V and 3 bases from J, with 9 bases between. Germline CDR1 and CDR2: LNHDA and SQIVND (reference sequence). CDR3: CASSIDQGGGANVLTF. DNA for the CDR3: TGTGCCAGTAGTATAGATCAAGGAGGTGGGGCCAACGTCCTGACTTTC.

This rearrangement joins TRBV29-1 to TRBJ2-7; possible D gene TRBD2, 5 bases. The CDR3 loop spans 11 amino acids. Germline values: CDR1 SQVTM, CDR2 ANQGSEA. Trimming took off 3 bases at V and 9 bases at J, with 12 bases between the two ends. The CDR3: CSVDEGLGQYF. CDR3 coding DNA: TGCAGCGTTGATGAGGGTTTGGGGCAGTACTTC.

The V and J genes are TRBV19 and TRBJ2-3; D remains ambiguous. V was trimmed by 5 bases and J by 5 bases, leaving 11 bases between them. Per germline, CDR1 LNHDA and CDR2 SQIVND (reference sequence). CDR3 length: 13 residues. CDR3 coding DNA: TGTGCCAGTAGTGCGGAACCACGAGATACGCAGTATTTT. Protein product: CASSAEPRDTQYF. Combining the CDR3 with reference TRBV19 and TRBJ2-3 gives the whole variable domain DGGITQSPKYLFRKEGQNVTLSCEQNLNHDAMYWYRQDPGQGLRLIYYSQIVNDFQKGDIAEGYSVSREKKESFPLTVTSAQKNPTAFYLCASSAEPRDTQYFGPGTRLTVL.

This chain uses TRBV9 with TRBJ2-7; a possible D gene is TRBD2 (6 bases). The V end lost 4 bases, the J end lost 0 bases, and 17 bases lay between the germline ends. This CDR3 contains 16 residues. The germline CDR1 and CDR2 sequences are SGDLS and YYNGEE. Here the CDR3 DNA reads TGTGCCAGCAGCATACACCGGGACGGGAGCTCCTACGAGCAGTACTTC. Translation gives CASSIHRDGSSYEQYF.

The genes are TRBV20-1 and TRBJ2-5, with D hard to call. The CDR3 covers 12 residues. Looked up from germline, CDR1 is DFQATT and CDR2 is SNEGSKA (reference sequence). V lost 5 bases to trimming and J lost 7 bases, with 14 bases between them. The CDR3 reads CSARGSVATQYF. CDR3 sequence (DNA): TGCAGTGCTCGTGGGTCCGTGGCGACCCAGTACTTC.

This chain uses TRBV7-2 with TRBJ1-1, with a weak D call TRBD1 (6 bases). The V end lost 3 bases, the J end lost 2 bases, and 10 bases lay between the germline ends. The germline V gene has CDR1 SGHTA and CDR2 FQGNSA. This CDR3 has 14 residues. The CDR3 coding sequence is TGTGCCAGCAGCTTGTGGACAGAAAACACTGAAGCTTTCTTT. It codes for CASSLWTENTEAFF.

The genes are TRBV6-5 and TRBJ1-3, with 9 positions matching TRBD1. Germline V CDR1 and CDR2: MNHEY, SVGAGI. The CDR3 is 15 residues long. Trimming at V came to 6 bases and at J to 4 bases, leaving 7 bases not matched to a gene. DNA of the CDR3: TGTGCCAGCAGCGGGACAGGGCTAGTAGGAAACACCATATATTTT. This gives the protein CASSGTGLVGNTIYF.

This clone was picked up one time. The genes are TRBV28 and TRBJ1-4, with 7 bases matching TRBD1. From germline, CDR1 is MDHEN and CDR2 SYDVKM. This CDR3 region has 14 residues. Germline trimming cut 5 bases from V and 6 bases from J; bases unmatched to any gene: 6. The CDR3 is CASSRRQGYEKLFF. The CDR3 coding sequence is TGTGCCAGCAGTCGCCGACAGGGTTATGAAAAACTGTTTTTT.

The V and J genes are TRBV19 and TRBJ2-1; a possible D gene is TRBD1 (6 bases). V was shortened by 5 bases and J by 3 bases, with 11 bases between the two germline ends. This CDR3 has 14 residues. Germline loops: CDR1 LNHDA, CDR2 SQIVND (reference sequence). CDR3 in DNA: TGTGCCAGTAGTCACAGGGCTCGCTACAATGAGCAGTTCTTC. It codes for CASSHRARYNEQFF.

CDR3 region: CATATGTGFGAFF. The CDR3 region has the DNA TGTGCCACTGCGACAGGGACGGGCTTCGGAGCTTTCTTT. V usage is TRBV24-1 and J usage is TRBJ1-1; the match to TRBD1 covers 7 bases. CDR3 size: 13 residues. The V gene end was trimmed by 10 bases and the J gene end by 10 bases; junction bases not matched to a gene: 14. Germline V gives CDR1 KGHDR, CDR2 SFDVKD.

The chain recombines TRBV4-1 with TRBJ1-1; 9 bases align to TRBD1. This CDR3 is built from 17 residues. CDR1 and CDR2 from the germline V gene are MGHRA and YSYEKL. The ends lost 4 bases at V and 0 bases at J; junction bases unmatched: 9. The CDR3 region is CASSPGQGMSMNTEAFF. The CDR3 DNA reads as TGCGCCAGCAGCCCCGGACAGGGGATGTCCATGAACACTGAAGCTTTCTTT.

The chain employs TRBV7-8 and TRBJ2-7; D is unclear. V lost 5 bases, J lost 4 bases, and 9 bases lay in between. Germline CDR1 reads SGHVS; CDR2 reads FQNEAQ. The CDR3 length is 12 residues. The CDR3, as DNA: TGTGCCAGCAGCCCTAACCCTTACGAGCAGTACTTC. It yields the protein CASSPNPYEQYF.

The chain recombines TRBV4-1 with TRBJ1-6; D is ambiguous. V gave up 3 bases and J gave up 10 bases, with 16 bases separating them. This CDR3 is built from 15 residues. In germline, CDR1 is MGHRA, CDR2 YSYEKL. CDR3 DNA: TGCGCCAGCAGCCAGTCTTCCCGGAGAGTCTCACCCCTCCACTTT. It is translated as CASSQSSRRVSPLHF.

This sequence joins TRBV5-6 and TRBJ2-5; TRBD2 is a possible D gene (5 bases). The CDR3 consists of 14 residues. The V and J ends lost 2 bases and 5 bases respectively, with 13 bases between them. The germline V gene encodes CDR1 SGHDT and CDR2 YYEEEE. The CDR3 loop is CASSFGISGETQYF. CDR3 in DNA: TGTGCCAGCAGCTTCGGGATATCCGGGGAGACCCAGTACTTC.

The chain couples TRBV6-5 to TRBJ2-1; 11 nucleotides agree with TRBD2. Looked up from germline, CDR1 is MNHEY and CDR2 is SVGAGI. The CDR3 has 14 residues. V gave up 6 bases and J gave up 6 bases; unmatched junction bases: 4. CDR3 residues: CASRGLAETNEQFF. CDR3 nucleotides: TGTGCCAGCAGGGGACTAGCGGAAACCAATGAGCAGTTCTTC.

V gene TRBV11-2 combines with J gene TRBJ2-1, with a weak D call TRBD2 (6 bases). The V end was cut by 5 bases, the J end by 2 bases, with 10 bases between. Germline CDR1 and CDR2: SGHAT and FQNNGV. The CDR3 is made up of 14 amino acids. The CDR3 region has the DNA TGTGCCAGCAGCCCCCGGGGGACCTACAATGAGCAGTTCTTC. This translates into CASSPRGTYNEQFF.

V is TRBV2 and J is TRBJ2-7; TRBD1 might be the D (5 bases). The CDR3 length is 14 residues. Germline-derived CDR1 and CDR2 are SNHLY and FYNNEI. V lost 6 bases, J lost 2 bases, and 14 bases lay in between. For the CDR3, the DNA is TGTGCCAGCAGCGCTCAGGGATCTCCCTACGAGCAGTACTTC. The encoded protein is CASSAQGSPYEQYF.

V gene TRBV19 combines with J gene TRBJ1-5; 8 bases align to TRBD1. The CDR3 spans 17 residues. Germline CDR1 is LNHDA and CDR2 is SQIVND (reference sequence). Trimming removed 3 bases from V and 1 base from J; junction bases left unmatched: 8. The CDR3 loop reads CASSMRGGDRSNQPQHF. CDR3 nucleotides: TGTGCCAGTAGTATGAGAGGAGGGGACAGGAGCAATCAGCCCCAGCATTTT.

This clone was seen a few times. The chain has TRBV28 and TRBJ2-7, with D possibly TRBD1 on 6 matching bases. The V and J ends lost 1 base and 5 bases respectively, with 12 bases between them. This CDR3 is 14 amino acids long. The germline V gene encodes CDR1 MDHEN and CDR2 SYDVKM. CDR3 sequence: CASSLYGTSHEQYF. Written as DNA, the CDR3 is TGTGCCAGCAGTTTATACGGGACATCCCACGAGCAGTACTTC.

This chain connects TRBV7-8 to TRBJ1-2, with D maybe TRBD1 (6 bases). The ends were cut back, 7 bases at V and 6 bases at J, with 15 bases in the middle. The germline V gene encodes CDR1 SGHVS and CDR2 FQNEAQ. This CDR3 is built from 13 residues. CDR3 nucleotides: TGTGCCAGCACCCTACAGGGTTCGGATGGCTACACCTTC. It codes for CASTLQGSDGYTF.

This clone has just one count. The rearrangement links TRBV6-5 to TRBJ1-6; D not certain. Germline CDR1 is MNHEY and CDR2 is SVGAGI. The CDR3 loop spans 15 amino acids. Trimming took off 7 bases at V and 8 bases at J, with 18 bases between the two ends. CDR3 protein: CASTLSGKGYSPLHF. In DNA form, the CDR3 reads TGTGCCAGCACCCTATCGGGAAAAGGTTATTCACCCCTCCACTTT.

The chain has TRBV19 and TRBJ2-1, with no clear D. Germline V gene sequence: CDR1 LNHDA, CDR2 SQIVND (reference sequence). The CDR3 spans 14 residues. Trimming cost V 1 base and J 4 bases, with 8 bases left between them. CDR3 sequence reads: CASSIGLLYNEQFF. In DNA, the CDR3 is TGTGCCAGTAGTATAGGGTTACTATACAATGAGCAGTTCTTC.

The chain is built from TRBV7-9 and TRBJ2-1; D remains ambiguous. This CDR3 comprises 14 residues. Germline V CDR1 and CDR2: SEHNR, FQNEAQ (reference sequence). V dropped 1 base and J dropped 7 bases, with 11 bases sitting between them. The CDR3 DNA is TGTGCCAGCAGCTTAGACCTCGGGTTGAATGAGCAGTTCTTC. Translating it yields CASSLDLGLNEQFF.

This chain links TRBV6-1 with TRBJ2-1; D remains unclear. The CDR3 covers 17 residues. Trimming took 3 bases from V and 2 from J, leaving 17 bases between them. The germline CDR1 and CDR2 sequences are MNHNS and SASEGT. Here the CDR3 reads CASSDPLMMAAYNEQFF. CDR3 DNA sequence: TGTGCCAGCAGTGATCCCTTGATGATGGCTGCCTACAATGAGCAGTTCTTC.

The V call is TRBV29-1, the J call TRBJ1-2, with TRBD1 as a possible D gene (5 bases). V was cut by 5 bases and J by 4 bases, with 11 bases left in between. The CDR3 has 12 amino acids. CDR1 is SQVTM and CDR2 is ANQGSEA in the germline V gene. The CDR3 DNA is TGCAGCGTTAATACAGGATTCTATGGCTACACCTTC. Translating it yields CSVNTGFYGYTF.

The chain employs TRBV6-5 and TRBJ2-1; D remains ambiguous. The V gene's germline CDR1 is MNHEY and CDR2 SVGAGI. There are 12 residues in the CDR3. V was pared by 5 bases and J by 8 bases, with 10 bases between. CDR3 sequence: CASSIGEDEQFF. As DNA, the CDR3 is TGTGCCAGCAGTATTGGTGAGGATGAGCAGTTCTTC.

The chain carries TRBV2 and TRBJ1-1; D is unclear. Germline loops: CDR1 SNHLY, CDR2 FYNNEI. The CDR3 runs 13 residues. V dropped 5 bases and J dropped 3 bases, with 10 bases sitting between them. CDR3 amino acids: CASSLGLDTEAFF. CDR3 bases: TGTGCCAGCAGTTTGGGCCTGGACACTGAAGCTTTCTTT.